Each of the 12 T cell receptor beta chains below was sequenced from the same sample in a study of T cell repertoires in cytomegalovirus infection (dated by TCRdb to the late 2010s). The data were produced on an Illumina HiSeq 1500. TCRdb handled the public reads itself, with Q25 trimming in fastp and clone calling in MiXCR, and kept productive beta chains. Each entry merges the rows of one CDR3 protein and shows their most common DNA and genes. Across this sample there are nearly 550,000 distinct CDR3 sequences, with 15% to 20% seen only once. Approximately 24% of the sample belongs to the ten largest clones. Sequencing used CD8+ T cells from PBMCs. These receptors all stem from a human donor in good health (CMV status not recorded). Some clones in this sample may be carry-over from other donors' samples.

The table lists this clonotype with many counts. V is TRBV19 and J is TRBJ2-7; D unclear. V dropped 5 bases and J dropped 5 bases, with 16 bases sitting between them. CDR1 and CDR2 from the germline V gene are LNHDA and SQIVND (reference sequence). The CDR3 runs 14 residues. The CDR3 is CASSHRHSNNEQYF. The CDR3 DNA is TGTGCCAGTAGTCACCGACATTCGAATAACGAGCAGTACTTC.

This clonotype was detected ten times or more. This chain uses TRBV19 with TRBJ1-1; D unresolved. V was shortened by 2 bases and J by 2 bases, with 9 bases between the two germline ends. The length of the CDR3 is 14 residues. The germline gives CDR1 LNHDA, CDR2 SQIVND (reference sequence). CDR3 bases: TGTGCCAGTAGTATAATAGGCTATAACACTGAAGCTTTCTTT. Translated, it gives CASSIIGYNTEAFF.

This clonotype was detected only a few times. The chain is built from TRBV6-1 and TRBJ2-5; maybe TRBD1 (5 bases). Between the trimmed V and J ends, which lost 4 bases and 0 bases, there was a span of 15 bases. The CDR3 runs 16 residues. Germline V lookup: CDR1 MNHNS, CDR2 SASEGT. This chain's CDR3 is CASSVLGPPYQETQYF. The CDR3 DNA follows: TGTGCCAGCAGTGTCCTGGGGCCCCCCTACCAAGAGACCCAGTACTTC.

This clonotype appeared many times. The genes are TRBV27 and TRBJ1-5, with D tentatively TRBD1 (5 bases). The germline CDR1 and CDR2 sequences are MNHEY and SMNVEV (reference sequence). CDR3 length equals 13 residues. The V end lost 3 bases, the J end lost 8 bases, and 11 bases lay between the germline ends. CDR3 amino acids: CASSLGLGKPQHF. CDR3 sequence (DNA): TGTGCCAGCAGTTTGGGACTAGGGAAGCCCCAGCATTTT.

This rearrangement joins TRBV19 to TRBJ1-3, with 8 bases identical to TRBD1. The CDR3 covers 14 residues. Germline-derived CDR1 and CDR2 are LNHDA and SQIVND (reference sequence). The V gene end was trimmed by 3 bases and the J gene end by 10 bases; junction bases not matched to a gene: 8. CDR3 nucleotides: TGTGCCAGTAGTATGGCAGGGGGCCTACCGACCATATATTTT. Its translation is CASSMAGGLPTIYF.

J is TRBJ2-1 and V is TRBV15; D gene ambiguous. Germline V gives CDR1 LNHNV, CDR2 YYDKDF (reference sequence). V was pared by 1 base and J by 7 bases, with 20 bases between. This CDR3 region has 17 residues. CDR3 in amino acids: CATSRGLSGSPENEQFF. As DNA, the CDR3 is TGTGCCACCAGCAGAGGTTTATCCGGGTCCCCCGAAAATGAGCAGTTCTTC.

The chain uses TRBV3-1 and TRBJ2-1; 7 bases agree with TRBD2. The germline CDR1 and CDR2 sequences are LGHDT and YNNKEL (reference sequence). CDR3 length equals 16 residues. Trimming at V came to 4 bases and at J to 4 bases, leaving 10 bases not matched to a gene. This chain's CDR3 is CASSPEGGRVYNEQFF. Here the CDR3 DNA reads TGTGCCAGCAGCCCTGAGGGCGGGAGAGTATACAATGAGCAGTTCTTC.

The CDR3 nucleotides read TGTGCCAGCAGCTTAGCGCAGGGGGCGAGAAAGCAGCCCCAGCATTTT. It is translated as CASSLAQGARKQPQHF. The chain joins TRBV7-9 to TRBJ1-5; 8 bases map to TRBD1. This CDR3 spans 16 amino acids. Trimming took 0 bases from V and 7 from J; bases not matched to a gene: 8. Per the germline V gene, CDR1 is SEHNR and CDR2 is FQNEAQ (reference sequence). Full variable domain (missing parts from reference TRBV7-9 and TRBJ1-5): DTGVSQNPRHKITKRGQNVTFRCDPISEHNRLYWYRQTLGQGPEFLTYFQNEAQLEKSRLLSDRFSAERPKGSFSTLEIQRTEQGDSAMYLCASSLAQGARKQPQHFGDGTRLSIL.

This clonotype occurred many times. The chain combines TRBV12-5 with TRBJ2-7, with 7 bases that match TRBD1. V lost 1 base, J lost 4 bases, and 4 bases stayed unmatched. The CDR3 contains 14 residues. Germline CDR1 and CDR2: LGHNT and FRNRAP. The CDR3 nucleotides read TGTGCTAGTGGTTTGGGAAAACAGGGGTACGAGCAGTACTTC. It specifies CASGLGKQGYEQYF. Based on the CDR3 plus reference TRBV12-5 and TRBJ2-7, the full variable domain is DARVTQTPRHKVTEMGQEVTMRCQPILGHNTVFWYRQTMMQGLELLAYFRNRAPLDDSGMPKDRFSAEMPDATLATLKIQPSEPRDSAVYFCASGLGKQGYEQYFGPGTRLTVT.

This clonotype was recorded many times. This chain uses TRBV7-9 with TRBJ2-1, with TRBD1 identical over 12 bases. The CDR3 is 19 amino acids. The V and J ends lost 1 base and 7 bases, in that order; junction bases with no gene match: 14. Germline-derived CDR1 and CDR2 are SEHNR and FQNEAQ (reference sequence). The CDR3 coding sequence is TGTGCCAGCAGCTTAGTTCAACTAAGCGGGACAGGGGGCATGAATGAGCAGTTCTTC. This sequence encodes CASSLVQLSGTGGMNEQFF. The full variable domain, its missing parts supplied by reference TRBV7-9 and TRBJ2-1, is DTGVSQNPRHKITKRGQNVTFRCDPISEHNRLYWYRQTLGQGPEFLTYFQNEAQLEKSRLLSDRFSAERPKGSFSTLEIQRTEQGDSAMYLCASSLVQLSGTGGMNEQFFGPGTRLTVL.

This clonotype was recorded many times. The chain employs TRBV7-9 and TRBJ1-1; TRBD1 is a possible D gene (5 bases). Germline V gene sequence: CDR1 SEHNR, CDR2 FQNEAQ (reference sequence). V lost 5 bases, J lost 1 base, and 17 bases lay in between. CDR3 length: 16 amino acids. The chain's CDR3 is CASSPGSGPTNTEAFF. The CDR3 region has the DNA TGTGCCAGCAGCCCTGGATCGGGACCGACGAACACTGAAGCTTTCTTT.

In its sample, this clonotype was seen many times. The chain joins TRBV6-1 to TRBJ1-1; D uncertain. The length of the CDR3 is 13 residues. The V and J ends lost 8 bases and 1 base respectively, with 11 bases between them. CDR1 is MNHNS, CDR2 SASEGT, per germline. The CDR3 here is CASWKHQNTEAFF. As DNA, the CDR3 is TGTGCCAGCTGGAAACATCAGAACACTGAAGCTTTCTTT.